The 30 T cell receptor beta chains below all came from one sample that was sequenced in a study of chemoradiotherapy in HPV16-positive cancers (dated by TCRdb to the early 2020s). The protocol used for the library was the immunoSEQ multiplex PCR assay. Here the immuneACCESS table is served through TCRdb, limited to in-frame sequences with V and J called. Missing clones are a known gap in these copies; in checked studies unresolved V genes cover under half, and the rest lacks a known reason. This sample comprises approximately 9,200 clones, about 68% of them detected only once. The ten largest clones represent around 40% of the sample. The sequenced sample was tumor tissue, obtained from a patient who underwent chemoradiotherapy. The receptors shown here come from a human donor with HPV-associated anogenital cancer.

The V and J genes are TRBV7-3 and TRBJ1-1; 9 positions match TRBD1. The CDR3 covers 15 residues. Germline-derived CDR1 and CDR2 are SGHTA and FQGTGA. V shed 2 bases and J 4 bases; nucleotides not matched to a gene: 5. The CDR3 sequence is CASSLDGTGITEAFF. In nucleotides, the CDR3 is TGTGCCAGCAGCTTAGACGGGACAGGGATCACTGAAGCTTTCTTT.

This chain links TRBV9 with TRBJ2-7; the match to TRBD2 covers 7 bases. The V gene's germline CDR1 is SGDLS and CDR2 YYNGEE. CDR3 length: 14 residues. Trimming cost V 0 bases and J 2 bases; bases outside gene matches: 2. In nucleotides, the CDR3 is TGTGCCAGCAGCGTAGGCGGGGGTACCTACGAGCAGTACGTC. Amino acid sequence: CASSVGGGTYEQYV.

This clone was observed a few times. The chain uses TRBV11-3 and TRBJ2-7; TRBD2 agrees at 9 bases. Germline V gene sequence: CDR1 SGHNT, CDR2 YENEEA. The CDR3 spans 14 residues. The V gene end was trimmed by 7 bases and the J gene end by 4 bases; junction bases not matched to a gene: 8. The CDR3 reads CASTAGGSRYEQYF. The CDR3 region has the DNA TGTGCCAGCACCGCGGGAGGGAGTAGGTACGAGCAGTACTTC.

The V gene is TRBV11-2, the J gene TRBJ2-2; D is possibly TRBD2 (5 bases). The CDR3 is 17 residues long. V lost 5 bases, J lost 5 bases, and 21 bases lay in between. The germline V gene has CDR1 SGHAT and CDR2 FQNNGV. The CDR3 here is CASSLTLRGEGTGELFF. The CDR3 region has the DNA TGTGCCAGCAGCCTAACTCTCCGGGGAGAAGGGACCGGGGAGCTGTTTTTT.

V gene TRBV11-2 combines with J gene TRBJ2-7; 7 bases match TRBD1. The CDR3 runs to 15 residues. After removal of 1 base from V and 4 bases from J, the junction contained 7 bases not matched to a gene. The germline V gene has CDR1 SGHAT and CDR2 FQNNGV. The CDR3 nucleotides read TGTGCCAGCAGCTTAGCAGGGTCCAGGGGGTACGAGCAGTACTTC. Its protein is CASSLAGSRGYEQYF.

The chain couples TRBV6-6 to TRBJ2-7; tentatively, D is TRBD2 (5 bases). Trimming left V 3 bases short and J 5 bases short, with 11 bases between. The CDR3 spans 13 residues. Germline V gene sequence: CDR1 MNHNY, CDR2 SVGAGI (reference sequence). CDR3 DNA: TGTGCCAGCAGTTATCGGGAAATAAACGAGCAGTACGTC. Translated, it gives CASSYREINEQYV.

The rearrangement links TRBV14 to TRBJ1-1; D gene unclear. There are 13 residues in the CDR3. The germline V gene encodes CDR1 SGHDN and CDR2 FVKESK. V lost 2 bases and J 1 base, leaving 5 bases between the germline ends. The CDR3 nucleotides read TGTGCCAGCAGCCAATCGACGAACACTGAAGCTTTCTTT. Amino acid sequence: CASSQSTNTEAFF.

J is TRBJ2-1 and V is TRBV7-8; 8 bases map to TRBD2. The CDR3 extends over 17 amino acids. Per germline, CDR1 SGHVS and CDR2 FQNEAQ. Trimming removed 1 base from V and 1 base from J; junction bases left unmatched: 6. CDR3 bases: TGTGCCAGCAGCTTAGAAGCCGGGAGGGGATCCTACAATGAGCAGTTCTTC. It specifies CASSLEAGRGSYNEQFF.

The V and J genes are TRBV7-7 and TRBJ2-2, with D possibly being TRBD2 (6 bases). The CDR3 runs to 14 residues. CDR1 and CDR2 (germline): SSHAT, FNYEAQ (reference sequence). Trimming removed 5 bases at V and 6 bases at J, with 13 bases between. The DNA of the CDR3 is TGTGCCAGCAGCCCAACCGGGGGAGCCGGGGAGCTGTTTTTT. It is translated as CASSPTGGAGELFF.

This clone was observed once. This chain joins TRBV2 and TRBJ2-3; D gene unclear. The CDR3 runs 15 residues. In germline, CDR1 is SNHLY, CDR2 FYNNEI. Trimming took 3 bases from V and 4 from J, leaving 14 bases between them. CDR3 in amino acids: CASSEEDLLPDTQYF. CDR3 sequence (DNA): TGTGCCAGCAGTGAGGAAGACTTGCTCCCAGATACGCAGTATTTT.

This clone showed up just once. The rearrangement uses TRBV5-1 and TRBJ1-6; D perhaps matches TRBD1 (6 bases). Per the germline V gene, CDR1 is SGHRS and CDR2 is YFSETQ. The CDR3 is 15 residues long. Trimming shortened V by 4 bases and J by 2 bases, and 10 bases separated the two germline ends. The CDR3 region has the DNA TGCGCCAGCAGCAGAGCAGGGGCCTATAATTCACCCCTCCACTTT. Translation: CASSRAGAYNSPLHF.

The sample holds a few counts of this clone. The chain recombines TRBV7-9 with TRBJ1-3; possibly TRBD1 for D (5 bases). CDR1 and CDR2 from the germline V gene are SEHNR and FQNEAQ (reference sequence). Trimming stripped 3 bases from V and 4 bases from J, with 13 bases between. The CDR3 is 15 residues long. The chain's CDR3 is CASSFPGTKGNTIYF. CDR3 bases: TGTGCCAGCAGCTTCCCGGGGACGAAGGGAAACACCATATATTTT.

In its sample, this clone was seen once. V and J are TRBV6-1 and TRBJ2-3, with 8 bases aligning to TRBD1. The length of the CDR3 is 15 residues. Per germline, CDR1 MNHNS and CDR2 SASEGT. The trim removed 0 bases at V and 5 bases at J, leaving 4 bases unmatched. Written as DNA, the CDR3 is TGTGCCAGCAGTGAAGCGGACAGGGTAGGAGATACGCAGTATTTT. It translates to CASSEADRVGDTQYF.

CDR3: CASSLGGDSYEQYV. CDR3 nucleotide sequence: TGTGCCAGCAGCTTAGGCGGGGACAGCTACGAGCAGTACGTC. The chain has TRBV7-6 and TRBJ2-7, with D possibly being TRBD1 (7 bases). The V end lost 1 base, the J end lost 3 bases, and 10 bases lay between the germline ends. This CDR3 is 14 amino acids long. CDR1 and CDR2 from the germline V gene are SGHVS and FNYEAQ.

This rearrangement joins TRBV7-9 to TRBJ1-1; D is possibly TRBD1 (5 bases). Per germline, CDR1 SEHNR and CDR2 FQNEAQ (reference sequence). There are 13 residues in the CDR3. Between the trimmed V and J ends, which lost 5 bases and 11 bases, there was a span of 18 bases. The CDR3 spells CASSRDGAYWAFF. DNA of the CDR3: TGTGCCAGCAGCCGGGACGGGGCTTATTGGGCTTTCTTT.

The chain carries TRBV2 and TRBJ2-7; TRBD1 is a possible D gene (6 bases). This CDR3 is built from 13 residues. Germline CDR1 and CDR2: SNHLY and FYNNEI. V shed 6 bases and J shed 4 bases, with 13 bases lying between them. The DNA for the CDR3 is TGTGCCAGCAGCCGACAGGCCGATTACGAGCAGTACTTC. Translating gives CASSRQADYEQYF. Full variable domain (outside the CDR3, taken from reference TRBV2 and TRBJ2-7): EPEVTQTPSHQVTQMGQEVILRCVPISNHLYFYWYRQILGQKVEFLVSFYNNEISEKSEIFDDQFSVERPDGSNFTLKIRSTKLEDSAMYFCASSRQADYEQYFGPGTRLTVT.

V usage is TRBV5-1 and J usage is TRBJ1-1; D is undetermined. Germline V gene lookup returns CDR1 SGHRS and CDR2 YFSETQ. CDR3 length: 14 residues. V lost 3 bases and J lost 2, with 11 bases in between. The CDR3 DNA sequence: TGCGCCAGCAGCTCCGGACTCACCAACACTGAAGCTTTCTTT. Translating gives CASSSGLTNTEAFF.

This chain connects TRBV6-5 to TRBJ2-3; possible D gene TRBD2, 7 bases. CDR1 and CDR2 from the germline V gene are MNHEY and SVGAGI. Trimming stripped 6 bases from V and 8 bases from J, with 21 bases between. The CDR3 is 15 residues long. The CDR3 sequence: CASRLQGGGRSTQYF. The CDR3 nucleotides read TGTGCCAGCAGACTACAGGGAGGGGGAAGGAGTACGCAGTATTTT.

The chain recombines TRBV18 with TRBJ2-5; D gene unclear. The CDR3 is made up of 13 amino acids. The germline V and J ends were trimmed by 4 bases and 3 bases, with 9 bases remaining between them. Per the germline V gene, CDR1 is KGHSH and CDR2 is LQKENI. CDR3 sequence: CASSLFVEETQYF. The CDR3 nucleotides are TGTGCCAGCTCACTCTTCGTGGAAGAGACCCAGTACTTC.

This chain links TRBV9 with TRBJ2-7; 7 bases agree with TRBD2. Trimming at V came to 4 bases and at J to 0 bases, leaving 1 base not matched to a gene. The CDR3 is made up of 13 amino acids. Germline CDR1 is SGDLS and CDR2 is YYNGEE. CDR3 protein: CASSSGGSYEQYF. CDR3 sequence (DNA): TGTGCCAGCAGCTCGGGAGGCTCCTACGAGCAGTACTTC.

This clone was observed a few times. The chain uses TRBV27 and TRBJ1-2; 7 bases line up with TRBD1. The CDR3 has 16 amino acids. V dropped 4 bases and J dropped 2; count of bases not matched to a gene: 10. The V gene's germline CDR1 is MNHEY and CDR2 SMNVEV (reference sequence). CDR3 nucleotide sequence: TGTGCCAGCAGTTCTATACCTACGGACAGGAACTATGGCTACACCTTC. This codes for CASSSIPTDRNYGYTF.

V usage is TRBV10-3 and J usage is TRBJ1-2; D is undetermined. The CDR3 consists of 15 residues. Germline V lookup: CDR1 ENHRY, CDR2 SYGVKD. V was trimmed by 9 bases and J by 1 base, leaving 18 bases between them. The CDR3: CAIKPEADGNYGYTF. DNA of the CDR3: TGTGCCATTAAACCTGAAGCGGACGGTAACTATGGCTACACCTTC.

The chain couples TRBV7-9 to TRBJ2-6, with 11 positions matching TRBD1. CDR1 and CDR2 (germline): SEHNR, FQNEAQ (reference sequence). The J segment lost 3 bases and the V segment lost 5 bases, leaving 6 bases of the junction unmatched. CDR3 length: 17 residues. DNA for the CDR3: TGTGCCAGCAGCCGGTGGACAGGGGGCAGTGGGGCCAACGTCCTGACTTTC. Residues: CASSRWTGGSGANVLTF.

This clone occurred once. The V and J genes are TRBV4-1 and TRBJ2-4, with TRBD1 as a possible D gene (6 bases). The CDR3 extends over 16 amino acids. Germline V gene sequence: CDR1 MGHRA, CDR2 YSYEKL. Trimming removed 3 bases at V and 2 bases at J, with 14 bases between. Here the CDR3 reads CASSQAETGSKNIQYF. CDR3 sequence (DNA): TGCGCCAGCAGCCAGGCCGAGACAGGCTCCAAAAACATTCAGTACTTC.

The genes are TRBV4-3 and TRBJ1-3; D call uncertain. This CDR3 is 16 amino acids long. V was clipped by 0 bases and J by 0 bases, with 9 bases between them. Germline-derived CDR1 and CDR2 are LGHNA and YSLEER. CDR3 in amino acids: CASSQEPGNSGNTIYF. The CDR3 region has the DNA TGCGCCAGCAGCCAAGAACCAGGAAACTCTGGAAACACCATATATTTT.

CDR3 residues: CASSRPLGAFSTDTQYF. The CDR3 DNA follows: TGTGCCAGCAGCCGGCCCCTAGGGGCGTTCAGCACAGATACGCAGTATTTT. This chain joins TRBV7-2 and TRBJ2-3; weak D call: TRBD1 (5 bases). Germline lookup yields CDR1 SGHTA and CDR2 FQGNSA. The length of the CDR3 is 17 residues. V dropped 5 bases and J dropped 0 bases, with 18 bases sitting between them.

The chain uses TRBV6-6 and TRBJ2-7; the match to TRBD2 covers 8 bases. This CDR3 is 16 amino acids long. Germline V CDR1 and CDR2: MNHNY, SVGAGI (reference sequence). The J segment lost 0 bases and the V segment lost 0 bases, leaving 4 bases of the junction unmatched. CDR3 coding DNA: TGTGCCAGCAGTTACTCGCGAGCGGGAGTCTCCTACGAGCAGTACTTC. It is translated as CASSYSRAGVSYEQYF.

The chain couples TRBV30 to TRBJ2-3; D is perhaps TRBD1 (5 bases). V was cut by 3 bases and J by 4 bases, with 14 bases left in between. Germline-derived CDR1 and CDR2 are GTSNPN and SVGIG (reference sequence). This CDR3 spans 14 amino acids. CDR3 nucleotide sequence: TGTGCCTGGAGGGCAGGGTCGGCCTCAGATACGCAGTATTTT. It is translated as CAWRAGSASDTQYF.

This clone was counted only a few times. The chain carries TRBV19 and TRBJ2-3; 13 nucleotides align to TRBD2. J was trimmed by 5 bases and V by 7 bases; bases with no gene match: 6. The CDR3 is 15 amino acids. Germline CDR1 is LNHDA and CDR2 is SQIVND (reference sequence). CDR3 nucleotide sequence: TGTGCCAGTAACCCAAGGACTAGCGGGGGAGATACGCAGTATTTT. Protein product: CASNPRTSGGDTQYF.

The J gene is TRBJ2-5, the V gene TRBV6-5; perhaps D is TRBD1 or TRBD2 (5 bases each). Trimming cost V 6 bases and J 5 bases, with 13 bases left between them. Germline CDR1 MNHEY, CDR2 SVGAGI. There are 13 residues in the CDR3. CDR3 DNA sequence: TGTGCCAGCAGGAGAAGGGGAGTGGAGACCCAGTACTTC. Protein: CASRRRGVETQYF.